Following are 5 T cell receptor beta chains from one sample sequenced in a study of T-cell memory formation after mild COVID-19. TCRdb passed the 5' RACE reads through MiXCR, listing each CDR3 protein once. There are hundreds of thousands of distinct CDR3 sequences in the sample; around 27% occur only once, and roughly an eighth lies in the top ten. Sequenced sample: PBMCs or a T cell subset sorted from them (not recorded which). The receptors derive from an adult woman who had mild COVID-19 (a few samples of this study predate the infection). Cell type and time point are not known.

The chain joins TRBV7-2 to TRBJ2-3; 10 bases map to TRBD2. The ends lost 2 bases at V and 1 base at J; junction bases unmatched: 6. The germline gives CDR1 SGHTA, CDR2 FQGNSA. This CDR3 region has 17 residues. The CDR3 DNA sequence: TGTGCCAGCAGCTTATGGAGGAGCGGGAGGGGCACAGATACGCAGTATTTT. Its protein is CASSLWRSGRGTDTQYF.

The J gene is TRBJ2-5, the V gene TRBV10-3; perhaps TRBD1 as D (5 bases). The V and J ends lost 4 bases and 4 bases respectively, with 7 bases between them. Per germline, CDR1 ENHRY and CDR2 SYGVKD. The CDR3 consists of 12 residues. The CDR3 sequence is CAISVQGETQYF. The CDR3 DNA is TGTGCCATCAGTGTTCAGGGAGAGACCCAGTACTTC.

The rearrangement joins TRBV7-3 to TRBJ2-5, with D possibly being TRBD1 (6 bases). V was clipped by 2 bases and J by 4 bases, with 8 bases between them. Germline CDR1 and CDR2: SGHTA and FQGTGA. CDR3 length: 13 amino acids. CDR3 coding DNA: TGTGCCAGCAGCTTATTAGGGGGAGAGACCCAGTACTTC. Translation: CASSLLGGETQYF.

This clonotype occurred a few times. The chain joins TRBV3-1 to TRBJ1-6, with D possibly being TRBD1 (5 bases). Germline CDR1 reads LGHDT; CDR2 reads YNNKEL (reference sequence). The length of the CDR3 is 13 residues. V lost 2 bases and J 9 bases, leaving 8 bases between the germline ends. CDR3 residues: CASSQPGPSPLHF. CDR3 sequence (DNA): TGTGCCAGCAGCCAACCAGGGCCTTCACCCCTCCACTTT. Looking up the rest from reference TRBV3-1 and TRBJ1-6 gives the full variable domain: DTAVSQTPKYLVTQMGNDKSIKCEQNLGHDTMYWYKQDSKKFLKIMFSYNNKELIINETVPNRFSPKSPDKAHLNLHINSLELGDSAVYFCASSQPGPSPLHFGNGTRLTVT.

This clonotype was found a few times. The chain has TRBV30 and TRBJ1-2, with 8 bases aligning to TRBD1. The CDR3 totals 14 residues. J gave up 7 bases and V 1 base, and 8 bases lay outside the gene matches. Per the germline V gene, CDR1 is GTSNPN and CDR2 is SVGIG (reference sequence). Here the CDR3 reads CAWSAGQGVPGYTF. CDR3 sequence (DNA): TGTGCCTGGAGTGCCGGACAGGGAGTACCTGGCTACACCTTC.